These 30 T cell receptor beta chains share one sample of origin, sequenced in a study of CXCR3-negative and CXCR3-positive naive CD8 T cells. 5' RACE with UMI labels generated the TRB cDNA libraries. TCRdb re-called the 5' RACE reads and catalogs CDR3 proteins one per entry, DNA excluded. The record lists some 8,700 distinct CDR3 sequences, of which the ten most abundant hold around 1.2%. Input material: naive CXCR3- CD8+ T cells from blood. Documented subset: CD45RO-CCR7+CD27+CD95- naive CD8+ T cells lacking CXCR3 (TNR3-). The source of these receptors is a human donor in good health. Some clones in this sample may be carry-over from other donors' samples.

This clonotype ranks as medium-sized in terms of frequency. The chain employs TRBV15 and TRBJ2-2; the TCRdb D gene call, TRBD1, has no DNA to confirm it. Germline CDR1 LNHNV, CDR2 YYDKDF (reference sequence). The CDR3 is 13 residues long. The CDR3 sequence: CATSPGDTGELFF. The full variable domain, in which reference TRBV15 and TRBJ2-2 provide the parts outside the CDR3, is DAMVIQNPRYQVTQFGKPVTLSCSQTLNHNVMYWYQQKSSQAPKLLFHYYDKDFNNEADTPDNFQSRRPNTSFCFLDIRSPGLGDTAMYLCATSPGDTGELFFGEGSRLTVL.

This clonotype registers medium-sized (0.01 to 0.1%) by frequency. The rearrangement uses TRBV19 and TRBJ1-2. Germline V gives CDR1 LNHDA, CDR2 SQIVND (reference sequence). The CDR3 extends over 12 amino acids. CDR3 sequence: CASLRPNYGYTF.

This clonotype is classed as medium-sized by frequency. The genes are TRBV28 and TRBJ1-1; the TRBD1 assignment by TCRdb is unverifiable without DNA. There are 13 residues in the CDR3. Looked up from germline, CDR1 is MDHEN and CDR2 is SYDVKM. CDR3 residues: CASSPQGYTEAFF.

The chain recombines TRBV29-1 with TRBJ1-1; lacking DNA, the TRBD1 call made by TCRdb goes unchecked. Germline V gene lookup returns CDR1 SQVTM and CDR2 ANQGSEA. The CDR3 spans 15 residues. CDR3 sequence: CSVEIWDPRTGEAFF. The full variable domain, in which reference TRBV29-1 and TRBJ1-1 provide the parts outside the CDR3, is SAVISQKPSRDICQRGTSLTIQCQVDSQVTMMFWYRQQPGQSLTLIATANQGSEATYESGFVIDKFPISRPNLTFSTLTVSNMSPEDSSIYLCSVEIWDPRTGEAFFGQGTRLTVV.

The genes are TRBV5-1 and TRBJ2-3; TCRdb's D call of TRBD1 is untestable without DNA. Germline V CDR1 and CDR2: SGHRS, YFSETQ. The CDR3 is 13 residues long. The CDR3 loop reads CASRGATTDTQYF.

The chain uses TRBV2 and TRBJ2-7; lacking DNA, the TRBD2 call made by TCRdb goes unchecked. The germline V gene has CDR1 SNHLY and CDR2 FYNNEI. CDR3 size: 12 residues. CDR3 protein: CASSGGGPEQYF.

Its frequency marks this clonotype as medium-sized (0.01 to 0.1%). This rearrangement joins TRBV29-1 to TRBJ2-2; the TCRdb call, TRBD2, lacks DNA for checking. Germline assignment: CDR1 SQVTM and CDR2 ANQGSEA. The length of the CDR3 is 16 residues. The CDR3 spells CSVEDRTEVNTGELFF.

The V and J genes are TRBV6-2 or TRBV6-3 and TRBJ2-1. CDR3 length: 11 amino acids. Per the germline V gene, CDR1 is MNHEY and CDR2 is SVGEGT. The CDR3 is CASGYYNEQFF.

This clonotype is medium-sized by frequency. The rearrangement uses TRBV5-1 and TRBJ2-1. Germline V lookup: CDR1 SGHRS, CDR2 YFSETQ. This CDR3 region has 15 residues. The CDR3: CASSLDGNSYNEQFF.

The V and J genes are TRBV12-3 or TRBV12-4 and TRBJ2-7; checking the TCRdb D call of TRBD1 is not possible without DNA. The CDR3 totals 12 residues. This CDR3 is CASTGQAYEQYF.

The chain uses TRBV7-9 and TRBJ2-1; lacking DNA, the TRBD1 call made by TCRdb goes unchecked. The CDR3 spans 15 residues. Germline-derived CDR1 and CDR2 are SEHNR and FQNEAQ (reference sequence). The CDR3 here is CASSLGTGYYNEQFF.

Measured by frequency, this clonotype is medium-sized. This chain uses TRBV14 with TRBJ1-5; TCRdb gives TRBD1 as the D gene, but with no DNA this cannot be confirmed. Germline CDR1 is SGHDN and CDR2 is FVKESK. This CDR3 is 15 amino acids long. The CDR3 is CASSQRVQGNQPQHF.

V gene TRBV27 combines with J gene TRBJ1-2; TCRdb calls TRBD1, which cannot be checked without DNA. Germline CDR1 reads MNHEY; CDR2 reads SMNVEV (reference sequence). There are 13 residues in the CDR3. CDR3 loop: CASSFRGLYGYTF.

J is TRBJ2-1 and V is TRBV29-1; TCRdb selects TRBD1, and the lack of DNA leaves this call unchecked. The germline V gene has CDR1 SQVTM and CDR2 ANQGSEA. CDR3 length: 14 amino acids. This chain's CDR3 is CSVPDPASYNEQFF.

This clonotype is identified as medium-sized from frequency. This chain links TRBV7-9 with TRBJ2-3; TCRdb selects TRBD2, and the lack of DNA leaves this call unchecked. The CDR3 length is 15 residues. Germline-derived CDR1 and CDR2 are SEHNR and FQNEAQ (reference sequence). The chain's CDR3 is CASSFHGGSTDTQYF.

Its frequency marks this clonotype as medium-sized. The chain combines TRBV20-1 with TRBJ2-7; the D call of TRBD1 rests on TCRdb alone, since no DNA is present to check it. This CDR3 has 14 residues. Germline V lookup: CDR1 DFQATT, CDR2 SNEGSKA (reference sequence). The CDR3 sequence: CSARELGASYEQYF.

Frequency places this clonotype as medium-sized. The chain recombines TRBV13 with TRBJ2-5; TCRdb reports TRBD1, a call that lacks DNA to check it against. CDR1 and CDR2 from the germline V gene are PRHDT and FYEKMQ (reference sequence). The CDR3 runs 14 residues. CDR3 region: CASSPTGGEETQYF.

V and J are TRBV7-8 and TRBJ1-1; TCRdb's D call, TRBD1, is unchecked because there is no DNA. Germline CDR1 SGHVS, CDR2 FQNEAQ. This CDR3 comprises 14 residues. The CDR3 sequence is CASSPGGLIPEAFF.

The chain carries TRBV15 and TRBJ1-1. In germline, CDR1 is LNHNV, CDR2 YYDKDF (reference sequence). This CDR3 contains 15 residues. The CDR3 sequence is CATSRAEGLVTEAFF. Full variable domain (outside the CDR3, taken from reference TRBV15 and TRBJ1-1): DAMVIQNPRYQVTQFGKPVTLSCSQTLNHNVMYWYQQKSSQAPKLLFHYYDKDFNNEADTPDNFQSRRPNTSFCFLDIRSPGLGDTAMYLCATSRAEGLVTEAFFGQGTRLTVV.

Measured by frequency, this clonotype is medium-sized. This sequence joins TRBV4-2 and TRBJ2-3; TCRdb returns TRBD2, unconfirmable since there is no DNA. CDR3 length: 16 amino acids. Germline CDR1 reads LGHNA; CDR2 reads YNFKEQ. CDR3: CASSQRSKLAGDTQYF.

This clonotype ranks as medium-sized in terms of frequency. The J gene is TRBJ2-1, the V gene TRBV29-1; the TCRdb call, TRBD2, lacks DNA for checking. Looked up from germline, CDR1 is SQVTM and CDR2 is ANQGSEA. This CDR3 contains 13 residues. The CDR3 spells CSVGTAGGNEQFF.

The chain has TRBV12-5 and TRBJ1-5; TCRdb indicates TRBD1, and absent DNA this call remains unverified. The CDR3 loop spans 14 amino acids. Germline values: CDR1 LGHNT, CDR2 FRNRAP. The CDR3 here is CASGPTPGAQPQHF.

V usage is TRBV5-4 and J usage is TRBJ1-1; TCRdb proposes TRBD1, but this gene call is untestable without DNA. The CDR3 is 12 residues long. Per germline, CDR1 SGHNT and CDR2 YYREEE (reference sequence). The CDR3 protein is CASSPGGDEAFF.

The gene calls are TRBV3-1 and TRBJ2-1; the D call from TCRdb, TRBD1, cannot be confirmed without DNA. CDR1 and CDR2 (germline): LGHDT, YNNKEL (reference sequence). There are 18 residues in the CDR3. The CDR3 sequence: CASSQELGLLKTYNEQFF.

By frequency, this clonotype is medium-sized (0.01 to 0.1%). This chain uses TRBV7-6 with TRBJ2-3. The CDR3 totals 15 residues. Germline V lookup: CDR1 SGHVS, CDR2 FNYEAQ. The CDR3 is CASSFSGSEEDTQYF.

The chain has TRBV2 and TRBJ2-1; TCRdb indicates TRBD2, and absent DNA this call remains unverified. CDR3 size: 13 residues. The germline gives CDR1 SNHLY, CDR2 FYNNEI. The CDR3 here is CASSGQAPGEQFF.

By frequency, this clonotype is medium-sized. CDR3 loop: CASSDTPPDGGETQYF. The gene calls are TRBV6-5 and TRBJ2-5; TCRdb lists TRBD1, though no DNA is available to test this call. This CDR3 comprises 16 residues. From germline, CDR1 is MNHEY and CDR2 SVGAGI.

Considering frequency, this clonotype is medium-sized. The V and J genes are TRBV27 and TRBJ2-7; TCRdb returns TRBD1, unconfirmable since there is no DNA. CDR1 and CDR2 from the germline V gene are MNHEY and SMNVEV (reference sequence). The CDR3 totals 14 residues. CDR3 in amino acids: CASRQGISPSEQYF.

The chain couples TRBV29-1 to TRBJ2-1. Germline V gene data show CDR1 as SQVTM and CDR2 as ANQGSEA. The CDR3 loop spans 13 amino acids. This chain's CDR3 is CSVEDIQYNEQFF.

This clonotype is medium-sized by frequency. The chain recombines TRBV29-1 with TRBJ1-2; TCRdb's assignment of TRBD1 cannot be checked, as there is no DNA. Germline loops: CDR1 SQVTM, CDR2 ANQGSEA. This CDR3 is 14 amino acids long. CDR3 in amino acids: CSVETGERYGGYTF.